Described below is a single T cell receptor (beta chain) sequence and its context. In germline, CDR1 is SQVTM, CDR2 ANQGSEA. V was pared by 7 bases and J by 3 bases, with 5 bases of the junction left unmatched. The CDR3 sequence is 13 residues long. The data stem from a study of blood T cell repertoires in COVID-19. TCRdb's copy holds only in-frame clones and misses some; the assay was immunoSEQ multiplex PCR. The sample has approximately 150,000 clones, 87% seen once. This clonotype originated in a woman aged 50 to 65 with acute or convalescent COVID-19. This chain uses TRBV29-1 with TRBJ1-2, with 10 bases identical to TRBD1. The sequencing input was peripheral blood. The CDR3 sequence: CSAGDRGHYGYTF. The CDR3 coding sequence is TGCAGCGCTGGTGACAGGGGGCACTATGGCTACACCTTC.